The 31 T cell receptor beta chains in this list originate from one sample, sequenced in a study of CD8 T cells in ankylosing spondylitis. TCRdb ran MiXCR on the 5' RACE reads and lists one entry per CDR3 protein. This table holds fewer than 350,000 distinct CDR3 sequences, roughly 12% found once. Material: blood, either unsorted or a sorted T cell fraction (not recorded which). The receptors shown here come from a female donor with ankylosing spondylitis or in good health (not recorded which).

This clonotype was recorded many times. This CDR3 is CASSLWRQGSQPQHF. Written as DNA, the CDR3 is TGTGCCAGCAGTTTATGGAGACAGGGGTCTCAGCCCCAGCATTTT. This sequence joins TRBV28 and TRBJ1-5, with 8 bases fitting TRBD1. J lost 6 bases, V lost 0 bases, and 4 bases had no gene match. CDR3 length: 15 amino acids. CDR1 and CDR2 from the germline V gene are MDHEN and SYDVKM.

This clonotype was found many times. This chain uses TRBV20-1 with TRBJ1-6, with no clear D. V lost 1 base, J lost 3 bases, and 7 bases lay in between. The CDR3 has 14 amino acids. Germline V gene sequence: CDR1 DFQATT, CDR2 SNEGSKA (reference sequence). CDR3: CSARVRRYNSPLHF. The CDR3 coding sequence is TGCAGTGCTAGAGTCAGGCGCTATAATTCACCCCTCCACTTT.

This clonotype was found many times. The chain employs TRBV5-5 and TRBJ2-5; no clear D. In germline, CDR1 is SGHKS, CDR2 YYEKEE (reference sequence). Trimming left V 4 bases short and J 4 bases short, with 14 bases between. The length of the CDR3 is 14 residues. The CDR3 nucleotides are TGTGCCAGCAGCCCGCTCTTTACGCGAGAGACCCAGTACTTC. Translation gives CASSPLFTRETQYF.

This clonotype appeared many times. J is TRBJ1-5 and V is TRBV30; D uncertain. The CDR3 covers 14 residues. CDR1 and CDR2 (germline): GTSNPN, SVGIG (reference sequence). Trimming stripped 3 bases from V and 6 bases from J, with 15 bases between. The CDR3 nucleotides are TGTGCCTGGAGCCGGAGAAGCGGAGGTCAGCCCCAGCATTTT. The encoded protein is CAWSRRSGGQPQHF.

The V call is TRBV2, the J call TRBJ2-2; D is unclear. Germline CDR1 reads SNHLY; CDR2 reads FYNNEI. The CDR3 runs 11 residues. The V end was cut by 7 bases, the J end by 6 bases, with 6 bases between. In nucleotides, the CDR3 is TGTGCCAGCAAAGTCCCCGGGGAGCTGTTTTTT. As protein: CASKVPGELFF.

Of note for this clonotype: Since a much larger clone is just one base distant, this may be a read error. The genes are TRBV12-3 or TRBV12-4 and TRBJ1-5, with D hard to call. This CDR3 spans 13 amino acids. V lost 3 bases, J lost 9 bases, and 12 bases lay in between. The CDR3 bases are TGTGCCAGCAGTTTCTCCGTAGCCCCGCCCCAGCATTTT. This translates into CASSFSVAPPQHF.

V and J are TRBV10-3 and TRBJ2-7, with 8 bases lining up with TRBD1. V lost 3 bases to trimming and J lost 2 bases; unmatched junction nucleotides: 6. CDR3 length equals 15 residues. Germline V gene sequence: CDR1 ENHRY, CDR2 SYGVKD. The CDR3 loop reads CAISDPGQGAYEQYF. The CDR3 DNA sequence: TGTGCCATCAGTGATCCCGGACAGGGCGCCTACGAGCAGTACTTC.

This clonotype appeared many times. The chain combines TRBV12-3 or TRBV12-4 with TRBJ2-2, with 10 bases fitting TRBD1. CDR3 length: 15 amino acids. Trimming removed 6 bases from V and 6 bases from J; junction bases left unmatched: 7. The CDR3 DNA reads TGTGCCAGCAGCCTCGGGACAGGGGTTTCCGGGGAGCTGTTTTTT. Its translation: CASSLGTGVSGELFF.

The chain carries TRBV28 and TRBJ1-5, with D unresolved. The V end was cut by 1 base, the J end by 0 bases, with 7 bases between. Germline loops: CDR1 MDHEN, CDR2 SYDVKM. The CDR3 spans 15 residues. CDR3 nucleotides: TGTGCCAGCAGTTTATTCGGTGTTAGCAATCAGCCCCAGCATTTT. Translating it yields CASSLFGVSNQPQHF.

The table lists this clonotype with many counts. J is TRBJ1-2 and V is TRBV28; no reliable D call. The CDR3 totals 14 residues. CDR1 is MDHEN and CDR2 is SYDVKM in the germline V gene. Trimming removed 2 bases from V and 6 bases from J, with 13 bases in between. The CDR3 reads CASSLAAPGDGYTF. The CDR3 DNA reads as TGTGCCAGCAGTTTAGCCGCCCCTGGGGATGGCTACACCTTC.

The CDR3 reads CASSIDQRTFQPQHF. CDR3 nucleotide sequence: TGTGCCAGTAGTATAGATCAAAGGACATTCCAGCCCCAGCATTTT. This chain joins TRBV19 and TRBJ1-5, with TRBD1 as a possible D gene (5 bases). Per the germline V gene, CDR1 is LNHDA and CDR2 is SQIVND (reference sequence). Trimming took 0 bases from V and 7 from J, leaving 13 bases between them. The length of the CDR3 is 15 residues.

This clonotype appeared a few times. The chain carries TRBV7-3 and TRBJ2-6; D may be TRBD1 (6 bases). Deletions cut 5 bases from V and 0 bases from J, with 14 bases between. This CDR3 spans 17 amino acids. CDR1 SGHTA and CDR2 FQGTGA come from the germline V gene. CDR3 sequence (DNA): TGTGCCAGCAGCCCAACAGGGCCTCTCTCTGGGGCCAACGTCCTGACTTTC. Residues: CASSPTGPLSGANVLTF.

This chain connects TRBV9 to TRBJ2-4, with TRBD1 as a possible D gene (6 bases). The CDR3 covers 16 residues. Germline CDR1 reads SGDLS; CDR2 reads YYNGEE. V lost 3 bases and J lost 0, with 13 bases in between. The CDR3 region is CASSASGALAKNIQYF. The CDR3 DNA reads as TGTGCCAGCAGCGCCTCAGGGGCCCTAGCCAAAAACATTCAGTACTTC.

This clonotype was counted ten times or more. This rearrangement joins TRBV6-1 to TRBJ2-7; D perhaps matches TRBD1 (5 bases). This CDR3 has 13 residues. The germline V gene encodes CDR1 MNHNS and CDR2 SASEGT. Between the trimmed V and J ends, which lost 4 bases and 3 bases, there was a span of 10 bases. CDR3 loop: CASSVERGYEQYF. In DNA, the CDR3 is TGTGCCAGCAGTGTTGAAAGGGGCTACGAGCAGTACTTC.

The chain employs TRBV5-1 and TRBJ2-1, with 9 bases matching TRBD2. Germline assignment: CDR1 SGHRS and CDR2 YFSETQ. The trim removed 6 bases at V and 8 bases at J, leaving 6 bases unmatched. The CDR3 is 13 residues long. The CDR3 DNA reads as TGCGCCAGCATCGGGACTAGCAGGCATGAGCAGTTCTTC. Its translation is CASIGTSRHEQFF. Combining the CDR3 with reference TRBV5-1 and TRBJ2-1 gives the whole variable domain KAGVTQTPRYLIKTRGQQVTLSCSPISGHRSVSWYQQTPGQGLQFLFEYFSETQRNKGNFPGRFSGRQFSNSRSEMNVSTLELGDSALYLCASIGTSRHEQFFGPGTRLTVL.

This clonotype showed up many times. The chain couples TRBV5-1 to TRBJ2-7, with 8 bases fitting TRBD1. In germline, CDR1 is SGHRS, CDR2 YFSETQ. The V segment lost 1 base and the J segment 5 bases; nucleotides outside the gene matches: 5. This CDR3 spans 14 amino acids. The CDR3: CASSLQGAINEQYF. The CDR3 DNA is TGCGCCAGCAGCTTGCAGGGGGCAATAAACGAGCAGTACTTC. The full variable domain, its missing parts supplied by reference TRBV5-1 and TRBJ2-7, is KAGVTQTPRYLIKTRGQQVTLSCSPISGHRSVSWYQQTPGQGLQFLFEYFSETQRNKGNFPGRFSGRQFSNSRSEMNVSTLELGDSALYLCASSLQGAINEQYFGPGTRLTVT.

This clonotype was counted many times. The rearrangement uses TRBV20-1 and TRBJ2-3; 7 bases are a match to TRBD2. With 2 bases clipped from V and 5 bases from J, the junction kept 7 bases outside the gene matches. Germline values: CDR1 DFQATT, CDR2 SNEGSKA (reference sequence). This CDR3 region has 14 residues. CDR3 residues: CSARRFTGGDTQYF. Written as DNA, the CDR3 is TGCAGTGCTAGACGGTTTACGGGGGGAGATACGCAGTATTTT.

This clonotype was detected many times. This chain connects TRBV5-1 to TRBJ1-1; D remains unclear. The germline gives CDR1 SGHRS, CDR2 YFSETQ. The CDR3 has 14 residues. V was shortened by 1 base and J by 4 bases, with 11 bases between the two germline ends. In DNA, the CDR3 is TGCGCCAGCAGCTTGTTGAAAGGAGGCACTGAAGCTTTCTTT. The encoded protein is CASSLLKGGTEAFF.

This clonotype was seen at least ten times. V gene TRBV5-1 combines with J gene TRBJ2-2; D might be TRBD1 (5 bases). The V end was cut by 0 bases, the J end by 0 bases, with 9 bases between. CDR3 length equals 16 residues. CDR1 and CDR2 (germline): SGHRS, YFSETQ. The CDR3 DNA reads as TGCGCCAGCAGCTTGGTGGCAGGGTCGAACACCGGGGAGCTGTTTTTT. Translating gives CASSLVAGSNTGELFF.

This clonotype was seen a few times. CDR3 loop: CASSQTATNEKLFF. In nucleotides, the CDR3 is TGCGCCAGCAGCCAGACAGCAACTAATGAAAAACTGTTTTTT. V usage is TRBV5-1 and J usage is TRBJ1-4, with TRBD1 as a possible D gene (5 bases). Trimming removed 4 bases from V and 0 bases from J, with 7 bases in between. Germline V lookup: CDR1 SGHRS, CDR2 YFSETQ. The CDR3 extends over 14 amino acids.

This clonotype turned up a few times. This chain joins TRBV6-5 and TRBJ1-6; weak D call: TRBD1 (5 bases). CDR3 length equals 15 residues. Trimming took off 4 bases at V and 0 bases at J, with 7 bases between the two ends. Germline V CDR1 and CDR2: MNHEY, SVGAGI. CDR3 DNA sequence: TGTGCCAGCAGTTTTGACAGCTCCTATAATTCACCCCTCCACTTT. Amino acid sequence: CASSFDSSYNSPLHF.

This chain connects TRBV20-1 to TRBJ2-3, with a possible D match to TRBD2 (5 bases). Germline CDR1 and CDR2: DFQATT and SNEGSKA (reference sequence). Trimming removed 6 bases at V and 1 base at J, with 8 bases between. This CDR3 region has 12 residues. CDR3 sequence (DNA): TGCAGTGCCTGGCGGGGCACAGATACGCAGTATTTT. Its protein is CSAWRGTDTQYF.

This chain connects TRBV28 to TRBJ2-5, with 11 bases fitting TRBD2. Germline CDR1 and CDR2: MDHEN and SYDVKM. V lost 2 bases to trimming and J lost 2 bases; unmatched junction nucleotides: 4. CDR3 size: 16 residues. The CDR3 region has the DNA TGTGCCAGCAGTTTAGGGACTAGCGGCATTCAAGAGACCCAGTACTTC. Amino acid sequence: CASSLGTSGIQETQYF.

As for this clonotype: This may be a read error: a much more frequent sequence differs by one nucleotide. The CDR3 does not close with the conserved phenylalanine or tryptophan, likely indicating a read error. The V call is TRBV12-3 or TRBV12-4, the J call TRBJ2-2; 7 positions agree with TRBD1. The J segment lost 5 bases and the V segment lost 7 bases, leaving 7 bases of the junction unmatched. This CDR3 has 14 amino acids. For the CDR3, the DNA is TGTGCCAGCAATTCTCAGGGGGTAACCGGGGAGCTGTTTCTT. This translates into CASNSQGVTGELFL.

The chain recombines TRBV12-3 or TRBV12-4 with TRBJ1-3; the D is unclear. The CDR3 consists of 13 residues. V gave up 3 bases and J gave up 3 bases, with 6 bases separating them. CDR3 coding DNA: TGTGCCAGCAGTTTTGGGAGTGGAAACACCATATATTTT. Protein sequence: CASSFGSGNTIYF.

With regard to this clonotype: An end of the junction does not agree with germline; a read error may underlie this. The CDR3 loop reads CAWSVARASPLPF. In DNA form, the CDR3 reads TGTGCCTGGAGTGTGGCCAGGGCTTCACCCCTCCCCTTT. The rearrangement uses TRBV30 and TRBJ1-6; a possible D gene is TRBD1 (5 bases). This CDR3 spans 13 amino acids. The germline CDR1 and CDR2 sequences are GTSNPN and SVGIG (reference sequence).

This clonotype has ten or more counts. The V gene is TRBV20-1, the J gene TRBJ1-5, with D uncertain. Trimming shortened V by 5 bases and J by 4 bases, and 18 bases separated the two germline ends. CDR3 length: 15 amino acids. Germline V gene lookup returns CDR1 DFQATT and CDR2 SNEGSKA (reference sequence). CDR3 in amino acids: CSAQTEAAGNQPQHF. The CDR3 DNA reads TGCAGTGCTCAAACGGAGGCGGCGGGTAATCAGCCCCAGCATTTT.

About this clonotype itself: A much larger clone sits a single nucleotide away, making a read error possible. The rearrangement uses TRBV12-3 or TRBV12-4 and TRBJ1-6, with D unclear. The CDR3 sequence is 13 residues long. V dropped 6 bases and J dropped 7 bases, with 10 bases sitting between them. CDR3 bases: TGTGCCAGCAGGACGACATGGAATTCACCCCTCCACTTT. Protein sequence: CASRTTWNSPLHF.

This clonotype was counted at least ten times. V and J are TRBV9 and TRBJ1-2, with D perhaps matching TRBD1 (6 bases). This CDR3 has 14 residues. The V end was cut by 4 bases, the J end by 3 bases, with 13 bases between. In germline, CDR1 is SGDLS, CDR2 YYNGEE. The CDR3 DNA sequence: TGTGCCAGCAGCCCGACGGACAGAGACTATGGCTACACCTTC. It yields the protein CASSPTDRDYGYTF.

The CDR3 reads CASSSESGRIQETQYF. CDR3 coding DNA: TGCGCCAGCAGCTCGGAGTCCGGGAGGATACAAGAGACCCAGTACTTC. This chain joins TRBV5-1 and TRBJ2-5; 7 bases are shared with TRBD2. This CDR3 has 16 residues. CDR1 is SGHRS and CDR2 is YFSETQ in the germline V gene. Unmatched junction bases numbered 10, after V lost 3 bases and J lost 2 bases. The complete variable domain, with remaining parts taken from reference TRBV5-1 and TRBJ2-5, reads KAGVTQTPRYLIKTRGQQVTLSCSPISGHRSVSWYQQTPGQGLQFLFEYFSETQRNKGNFPGRFSGRQFSNSRSEMNVSTLELGDSALYLCASSSESGRIQETQYFGPGTRLLVL.

At least ten counts were recorded for this clonotype. The chain employs TRBV7-9 and TRBJ2-1; D is perhaps TRBD2 (5 bases). V lost 5 bases and J 0 bases, leaving 11 bases between the germline ends. This CDR3 spans 15 amino acids. The germline gives CDR1 SEHNR, CDR2 FQNEAQ (reference sequence). The CDR3 DNA reads TGTGCCAGCAGCAATAGCGAGAGCTCCTACAATGAGCAGTTCTTC. The encoded protein is CASSNSESSYNEQFF.